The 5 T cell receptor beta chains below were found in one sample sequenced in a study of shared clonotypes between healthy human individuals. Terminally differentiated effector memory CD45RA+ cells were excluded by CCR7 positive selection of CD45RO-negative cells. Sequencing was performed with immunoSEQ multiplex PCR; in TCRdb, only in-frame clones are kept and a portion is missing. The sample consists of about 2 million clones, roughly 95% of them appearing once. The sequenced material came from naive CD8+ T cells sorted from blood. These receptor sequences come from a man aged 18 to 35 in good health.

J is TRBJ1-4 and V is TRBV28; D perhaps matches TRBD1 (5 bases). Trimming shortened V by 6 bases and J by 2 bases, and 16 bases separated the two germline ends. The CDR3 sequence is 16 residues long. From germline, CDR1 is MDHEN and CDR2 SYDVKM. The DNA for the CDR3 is TGTGCCAGCAGGCACCCCGGGGAGGGGACTAATGAAAAACTGTTTTTT. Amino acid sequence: CASRHPGEGTNEKLFF. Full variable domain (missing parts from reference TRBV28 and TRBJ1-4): DVKVTQSSRYLVKRTGEKVFLECVQDMDHENMFWYRQDPGLGLRLIYFSYDVKMKEKGDIPEGYSVSREKKERFSLILESASTNQTSMYLCASRHPGEGTNEKLFFGSGTQLSVL.

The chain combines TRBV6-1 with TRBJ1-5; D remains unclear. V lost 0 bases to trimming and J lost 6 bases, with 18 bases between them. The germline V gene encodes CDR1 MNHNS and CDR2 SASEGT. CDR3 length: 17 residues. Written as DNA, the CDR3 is TGTGCCAGCAGTGAAGCCGTCGACGGCAGACGGGGTCAGCCCCAGCATTTT. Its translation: CASSEAVDGRRGQPQHF.

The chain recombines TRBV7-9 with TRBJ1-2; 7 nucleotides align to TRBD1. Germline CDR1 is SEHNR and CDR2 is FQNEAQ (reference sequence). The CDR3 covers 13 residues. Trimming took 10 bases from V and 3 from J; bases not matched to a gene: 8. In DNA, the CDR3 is TGTGCCACCTGGGACAGCGTACACTATGGCTACACCTTC. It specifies CATWDSVHYGYTF.

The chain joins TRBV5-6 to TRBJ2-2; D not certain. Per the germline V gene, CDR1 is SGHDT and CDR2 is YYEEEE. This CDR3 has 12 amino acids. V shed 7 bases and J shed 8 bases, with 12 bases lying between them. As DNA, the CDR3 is TGTGCCAGCTCCTACGGTGGGGGGGAGCTGTTTTTT. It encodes CASSYGGGELFF.

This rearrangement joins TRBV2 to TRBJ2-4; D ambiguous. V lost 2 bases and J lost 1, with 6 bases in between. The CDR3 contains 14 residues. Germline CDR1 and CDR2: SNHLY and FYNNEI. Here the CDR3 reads CASSEWGAKNIQYF. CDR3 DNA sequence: TGTGCCAGCAGTGAATGGGGTGCCAAAAACATTCAGTACTTC.